The clone carrying this T cell receptor beta chain was seen ten or more times. Its antigen remains unknown. TCRdb reprocessed the reads with MiXCR, giving one entry per CDR3 protein. The sample yields approximately 260,000 distinct CDR3 sequences, 22% seen once. CDR3 length: 14 amino acids. Trimming took off 10 bases at V and 8 bases at J, with 18 bases between the two ends. The V gene's germline CDR1 is SGHTA and CDR2 FQGNSA. The sample is drawn from a study of T cell repertoires in cytomegalovirus infection. Across the whole study: HLA-C-restricted CMV epitopes, recently identified, and well-studied HLA-B-restricted ones were used by the study.

Study results and caveats: Pooled public TCR beta family frequency picked out CMV carriers with the relevant HLA.

The source of this sequence is a human donor in good health (CMV status not recorded). Some clones in this sample may be carry-over from other donors' samples. Sequencing used cultured PBMCs, obtained from culture after CMV antigen stimulation. This sequence joins TRBV7-2 and TRBJ1-6; D uncertain. CDR3 DNA: TGTGCCACCGAGTTCGCCCGATCGGATTCACCCCTCCACTTT. Translating gives CATEFARSDSPLHF.